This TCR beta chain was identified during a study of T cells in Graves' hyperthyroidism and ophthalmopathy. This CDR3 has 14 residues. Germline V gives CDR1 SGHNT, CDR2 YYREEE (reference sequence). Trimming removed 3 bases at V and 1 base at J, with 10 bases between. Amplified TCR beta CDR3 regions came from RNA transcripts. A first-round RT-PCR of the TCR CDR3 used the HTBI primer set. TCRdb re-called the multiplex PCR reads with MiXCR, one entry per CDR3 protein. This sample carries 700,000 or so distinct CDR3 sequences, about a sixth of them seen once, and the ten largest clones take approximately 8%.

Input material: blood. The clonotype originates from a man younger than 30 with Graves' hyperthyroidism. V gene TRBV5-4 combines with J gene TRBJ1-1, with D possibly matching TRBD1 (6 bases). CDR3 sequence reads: CASSSGASNTEAFF. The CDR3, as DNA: TGTGCCAGCAGCTCAGGGGCTTCGAACACTGAAGCTTTCTTT.